There are a few counts of the clone carrying this TCR beta chain. The antigen remains unidentified. The record originates from a study of beta chain features in type 1 diabetes. Germline CDR1 and CDR2: SGHRS and YFSETQ. This CDR3 has 15 residues. The V segment lost 4 bases and the J segment 4 bases; nucleotides outside the gene matches: 10. Overall study findings and caveats: Among patients with Type 1 diabetes, TCRB CDR3s were moderately but significantly shorter in every one of the four CD4+ subsets.

Expressed TCRB transcripts were sequenced after all isolated RNA was converted to cDNA. This table comes from immunoSEQ multiplex PCR, and its TCRdb copy is limited to in-frame clones, with some not included. The table includes almost 350,000 clones, 7% to 10% detected once. V is TRBV5-1 and J is TRBJ2-5, with 7 bases aligning to TRBD1. This TCR came from a man younger than 40 with type 1 diabetes. Sequenced material: central memory CD4+ T cells from blood. CDR3 residues: CASSPTGDLAETQYF. The CDR3 bases are TGCGCCAGCAGCCCAACAGGGGACCTAGCAGAGACCCAGTACTTC.